Following are 9 T cell receptor beta chains from one sample sequenced in a study of shared clonotypes between healthy human individuals. Produced via immunoSEQ multiplex PCR; TCRdb's table is partial and in-frame only. The sample includes about a million clones, about three quarters of them seen just once. Sequencing used memory CD4+ T cells sorted from blood. The subset denotes: CD45RA-negative fraction. The source of these receptors is a man in his late teens or twenties in good health.

In this sample, this clone turned up a few times. The chain has TRBV7-2 and TRBJ2-7, with D possibly being TRBD1 (6 bases). With 5 bases removed from V and 1 base from J, the gap between germline ends came to 18 bases. The CDR3 totals 16 residues. Per germline, CDR1 SGHTA and CDR2 FQGNSA. CDR3 sequence: CASSPWTEGLSYEQYF. In DNA, the CDR3 is TGTGCCAGCAGCCCCTGGACAGAGGGATTATCCTACGAGCAGTACTTC. Full variable domain (rest looked up from reference TRBV7-2 and TRBJ2-7): GAGVSQSPSNKVTEKGKDVELRCDPISGHTALYWYRQSLGQGLEFLIYFQGNSAPDKSGLPSDRFSAERTGGSVSTLTIQRTQQEDSAVYLCASSPWTEGLSYEQYFGPGTRLTVT.

The rearrangement links TRBV6-5 to TRBJ2-7; D call uncertain. V was shortened by 6 bases and J by 0 bases, with 12 bases between the two germline ends. The CDR3 runs to 14 residues. Germline V gene sequence: CDR1 MNHEY, CDR2 SVGAGI. The CDR3 coding sequence is TGTGCCAGCAGCCTGCACCGATCCTCCTACGAGCAGTACTTC. Its translation is CASSLHRSSYEQYF.

The CDR3 nucleotides read TGTGCCAGCAGCTTAGGACAGGGCCTAGCCAAAAACATTCAGTACTTC. Amino acid sequence: CASSLGQGLAKNIQYF. This chain connects TRBV7-9 to TRBJ2-4; 7 bases map to TRBD1. J gave up 0 bases and V 1 base, and 3 bases lay outside the gene matches. The CDR3 runs 16 residues. Germline CDR1 and CDR2: SEHNR and FQNEAQ (reference sequence). Full variable domain (rest looked up from reference TRBV7-9 and TRBJ2-4): DTGVSQNPRHKITKRGQNVTFRCDPISEHNRLYWYRQTLGQGPEFLTYFQNEAQLEKSRLLSDRFSAERPKGSFSTLEIQRTEQGDSAMYLCASSLGQGLAKNIQYFGAGTRLSVL.

This clone occurred a few times. The chain is built from TRBV5-4 and TRBJ1-2; D is possibly TRBD1 (5 bases). Trimming shortened V by 5 bases and J by 2 bases, and 10 bases separated the two germline ends. There are 13 residues in the CDR3. The germline gives CDR1 SGHNT, CDR2 YYREEE (reference sequence). The CDR3 loop is CASRFSGNYGYTF. The CDR3 DNA follows: TGTGCCAGCAGGTTTTCAGGGAACTATGGCTACACCTTC.

The chain couples TRBV9 to TRBJ2-7; TRBD1 aligns across 9 bases. Germline-derived CDR1 and CDR2 are SGDLS and YYNGEE. The CDR3 covers 15 residues. V was clipped by 0 bases and J by 0 bases; unmatched bases: 1. The CDR3 region is CASSVGDRVSYEQYF. The DNA for the CDR3 is TGTGCCAGCAGCGTAGGGGACAGGGTCTCCTACGAGCAGTACTTC.

The genes are TRBV30 and TRBJ2-5; either TRBD1 or TRBD2 may fit D (5 bases each). Germline CDR1 is GTSNPN and CDR2 is SVGIG (reference sequence). The CDR3 runs 15 residues. V lost 0 bases, J lost 2 bases, and 13 bases lay in between. As DNA, the CDR3 is TGTGCCTGGAGTGTAGGGGTGGGAGCGCAAGAGACCCAGTACTTC. It specifies CAWSVGVGAQETQYF.

This clone was recorded a few times. The chain links TRBV11-2 to TRBJ1-6; possible D gene TRBD1, 5 bases. Germline loops: CDR1 SGHAT, CDR2 FQNNGV. This CDR3 comprises 15 residues. With 5 bases removed from V and 6 bases from J, the gap between germline ends came to 14 bases. The CDR3 is CASSPNPGTNSPLHF. The CDR3 nucleotides read TGTGCCAGCAGCCCGAACCCCGGGACTAATTCACCCCTCCACTTT.

This chain joins TRBV4-2 and TRBJ2-1, with D perhaps being TRBD1 or TRBD2 (6 bases each). Trimming removed 0 bases at V and 4 bases at J, with 19 bases between. The CDR3 totals 18 residues. The germline V gene has CDR1 LGHNA and CDR2 YNFKEQ. The CDR3 region is CASSQEAAWGAGYNEQFF. The CDR3 DNA follows: TGTGCCAGCAGCCAAGAGGCCGCGTGGGGGGCCGGGTACAATGAGCAGTTCTTC.

The rearrangement uses TRBV7-9 and TRBJ2-1, with 12 nucleotides matching TRBD2. V lost 3 bases and J lost 15; bases outside the gene matches: 9. The CDR3 is 14 residues long. Germline loops: CDR1 SEHNR, CDR2 FQNEAQ (reference sequence). CDR3 protein: CASSFPSGGGSPFF. The CDR3 nucleotides read TGTGCCAGCAGCTTCCCTAGCGGGGGGGGTTCGCCGTTCTTC.